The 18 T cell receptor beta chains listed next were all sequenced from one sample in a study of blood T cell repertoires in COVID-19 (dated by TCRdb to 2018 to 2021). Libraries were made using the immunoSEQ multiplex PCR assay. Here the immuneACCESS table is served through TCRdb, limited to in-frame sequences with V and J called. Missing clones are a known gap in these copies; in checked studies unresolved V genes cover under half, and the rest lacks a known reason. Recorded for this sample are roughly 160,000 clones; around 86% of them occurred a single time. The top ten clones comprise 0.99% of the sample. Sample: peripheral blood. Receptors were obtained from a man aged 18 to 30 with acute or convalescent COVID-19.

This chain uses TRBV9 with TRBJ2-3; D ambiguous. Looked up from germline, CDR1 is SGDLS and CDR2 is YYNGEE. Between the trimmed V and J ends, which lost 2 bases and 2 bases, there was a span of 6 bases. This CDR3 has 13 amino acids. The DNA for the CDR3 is TGTGCCAGCAGCGTTGGAGCCACAGATACGCAGTATTTT. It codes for CASSVGATDTQYF.

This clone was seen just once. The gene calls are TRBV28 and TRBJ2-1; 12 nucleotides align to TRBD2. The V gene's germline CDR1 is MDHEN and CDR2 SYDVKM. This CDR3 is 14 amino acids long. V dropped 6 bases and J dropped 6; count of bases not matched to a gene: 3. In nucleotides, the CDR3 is TGTGCCAGCAGCCGGACTAGCGGGGTCAATGAGCAGTTCTTC. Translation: CASSRTSGVNEQFF.

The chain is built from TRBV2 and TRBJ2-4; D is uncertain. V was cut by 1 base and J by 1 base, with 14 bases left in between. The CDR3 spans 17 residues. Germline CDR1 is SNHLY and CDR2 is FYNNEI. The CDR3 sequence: CASSEETRLKAKNIQYF. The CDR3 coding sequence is TGTGCCAGCAGTGAAGAAACTCGCTTAAAGGCCAAAAACATTCAGTACTTC.

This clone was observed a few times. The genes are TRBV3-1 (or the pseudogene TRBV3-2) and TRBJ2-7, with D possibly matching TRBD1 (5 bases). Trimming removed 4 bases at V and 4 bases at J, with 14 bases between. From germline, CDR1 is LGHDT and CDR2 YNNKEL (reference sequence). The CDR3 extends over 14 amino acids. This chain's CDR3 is CASSPQTVSYEQYF. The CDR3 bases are TGTGCCAGCAGCCCTCAGACAGTGTCGTACGAGCAGTACTTC.

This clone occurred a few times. CDR3 in amino acids: CASSPYPVNQPQHF. CDR3 DNA: TGTGCCAGCAGTCCCTACCCCGTTAATCAGCCCCAGCATTTT. This rearrangement joins TRBV5-6 to TRBJ1-5; unclear D gene. Germline V gives CDR1 SGHDT, CDR2 YYEEEE. V lost 5 bases and J 4 bases, leaving 13 bases between the germline ends. The CDR3 runs 14 residues.

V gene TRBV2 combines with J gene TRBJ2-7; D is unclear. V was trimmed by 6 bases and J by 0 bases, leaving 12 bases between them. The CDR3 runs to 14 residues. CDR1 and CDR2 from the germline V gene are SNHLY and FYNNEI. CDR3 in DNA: TGTGCCAGCAGGCACGAATACTCCTCCTACGAGCAGTACTTC. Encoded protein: CASRHEYSSYEQYF. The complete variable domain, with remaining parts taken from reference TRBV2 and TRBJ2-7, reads EPEVTQTPSHQVTQMGQEVILRCVPISNHLYFYWYRQILGQKVEFLVSFYNNEISEKSEIFDDQFSVERPDGSNFTLKIRSTKLEDSAMYFCASRHEYSSYEQYFGPGTRLTVT.

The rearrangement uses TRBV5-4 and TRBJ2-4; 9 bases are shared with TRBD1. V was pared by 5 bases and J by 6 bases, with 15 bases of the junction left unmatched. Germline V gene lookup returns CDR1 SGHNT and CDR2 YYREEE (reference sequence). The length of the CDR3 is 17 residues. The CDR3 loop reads CASSRQPDRGFVNIQYF. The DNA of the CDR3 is TGTGCCAGCAGTCGGCAACCGGACAGGGGATTTGTAAACATTCAGTACTTC.

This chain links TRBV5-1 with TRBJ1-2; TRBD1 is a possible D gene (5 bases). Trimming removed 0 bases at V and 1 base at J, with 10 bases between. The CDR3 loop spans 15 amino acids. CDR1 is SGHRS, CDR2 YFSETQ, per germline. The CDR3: CASSLGQFLNYGYTF. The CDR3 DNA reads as TGCGCCAGCAGCTTGGGACAGTTCCTTAACTATGGCTACACCTTC. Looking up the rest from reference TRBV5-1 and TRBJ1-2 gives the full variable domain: KAGVTQTPRYLIKTRGQQVTLSCSPISGHRSVSWYQQTPGQGLQFLFEYFSETQRNKGNFPGRFSGRQFSNSRSEMNVSTLELGDSALYLCASSLGQFLNYGYTFGSGTRLTVV.

For the CDR3, the DNA is TGTGCCAGCAGTTTATCGAGCAAGGGGTATGGCTACACCTTC. Its translation: CASSLSSKGYGYTF. The V and J genes are TRBV27 and TRBJ1-2; weak D call: TRBD1 (5 bases). V was clipped by 0 bases and J by 5 bases, with 10 bases between them. Looked up from germline, CDR1 is MNHEY and CDR2 is SMNVEV (reference sequence). This CDR3 has 14 residues.

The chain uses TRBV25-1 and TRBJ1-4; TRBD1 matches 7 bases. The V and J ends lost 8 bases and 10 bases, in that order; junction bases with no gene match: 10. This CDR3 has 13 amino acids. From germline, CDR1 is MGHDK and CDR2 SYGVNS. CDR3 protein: CASGEGAQRKLFF. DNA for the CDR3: TGTGCCAGCGGCGAGGGGGCGCAGCGAAAACTGTTTTTT.

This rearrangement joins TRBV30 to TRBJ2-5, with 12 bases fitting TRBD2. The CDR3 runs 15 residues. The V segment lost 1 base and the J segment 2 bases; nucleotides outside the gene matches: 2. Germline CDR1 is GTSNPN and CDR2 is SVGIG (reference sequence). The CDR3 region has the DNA TGTGCCTGGAGTGGTGGACTAGCGGGGCAAGAGACCCAGTACTTC. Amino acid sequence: CAWSGGLAGQETQYF.

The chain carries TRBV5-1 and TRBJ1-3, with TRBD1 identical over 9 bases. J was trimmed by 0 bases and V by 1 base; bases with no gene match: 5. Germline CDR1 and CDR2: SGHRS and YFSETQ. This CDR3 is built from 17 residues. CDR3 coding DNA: TGCGCCAGCAGCTTGATCTGGACAGGGGCCTCTGGAAACACCATATATTTT. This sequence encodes CASSLIWTGASGNTIYF. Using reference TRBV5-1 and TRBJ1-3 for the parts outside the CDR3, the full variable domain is KAGVTQTPRYLIKTRGQQVTLSCSPISGHRSVSWYQQTPGQGLQFLFEYFSETQRNKGNFPGRFSGRQFSNSRSEMNVSTLELGDSALYLCASSLIWTGASGNTIYFGEGSWLTVV.

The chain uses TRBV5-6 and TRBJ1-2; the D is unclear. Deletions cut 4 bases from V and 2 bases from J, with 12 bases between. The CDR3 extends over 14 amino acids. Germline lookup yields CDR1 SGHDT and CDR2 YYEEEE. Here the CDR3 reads CASSLLGPNYGYTF. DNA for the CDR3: TGTGCCAGCAGCCTCCTGGGCCCCAACTATGGCTACACCTTC.

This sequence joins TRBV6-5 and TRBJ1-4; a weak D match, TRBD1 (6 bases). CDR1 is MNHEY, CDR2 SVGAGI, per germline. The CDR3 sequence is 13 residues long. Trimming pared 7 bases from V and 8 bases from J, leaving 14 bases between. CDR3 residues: CASNEQGREKLFF. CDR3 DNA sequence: TGTGCCAGCAACGAACAGGGTCGGGAAAAACTGTTTTTT.

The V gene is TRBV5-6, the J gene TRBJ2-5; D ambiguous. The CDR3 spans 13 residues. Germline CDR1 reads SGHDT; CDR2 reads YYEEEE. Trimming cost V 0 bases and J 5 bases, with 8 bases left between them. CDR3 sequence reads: CASSLATEETQYF. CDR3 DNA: TGTGCCAGCAGCTTGGCTACAGAGGAGACCCAGTACTTC.

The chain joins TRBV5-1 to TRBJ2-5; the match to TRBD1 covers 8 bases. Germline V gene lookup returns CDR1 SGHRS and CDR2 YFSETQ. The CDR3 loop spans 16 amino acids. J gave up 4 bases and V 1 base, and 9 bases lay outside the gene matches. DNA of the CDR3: TGCGCCAGCAGCTTGTCAGGTGCCAGGGGGCGAGAGACCCAGTACTTC. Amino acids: CASSLSGARGRETQYF.

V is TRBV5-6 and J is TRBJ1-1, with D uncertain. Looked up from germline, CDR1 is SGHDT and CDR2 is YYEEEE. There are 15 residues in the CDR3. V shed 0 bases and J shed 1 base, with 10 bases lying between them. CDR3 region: CASSLAWQSNTEAFF. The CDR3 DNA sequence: TGTGCCAGCAGCTTGGCCTGGCAGTCGAACACTGAAGCTTTCTTT.

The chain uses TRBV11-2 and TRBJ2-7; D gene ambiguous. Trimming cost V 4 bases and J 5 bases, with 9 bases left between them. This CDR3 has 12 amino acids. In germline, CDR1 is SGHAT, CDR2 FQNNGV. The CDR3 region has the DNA TGTGCCAGCAGCTCCAGGTCAGACGAGCAGTACTTC. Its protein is CASSSRSDEQYF.